The clone carrying this TCR beta chain has only one observation. This entry is derived from a study of cytomegalovirus exposure and HLA in healthy donors. The CDR3 spans 15 residues. J lost 4 bases, V lost 5 bases, and 4 bases had no gene match. TCRdb keeps only in-frame clones here, not all; method: immunoSEQ multiplex PCR. The repertoire holds tens of thousands of clones, with about nine tenths as singletons. The V and J genes are TRBV23-1 and TRBJ2-1; 11 bases map to TRBD2. TRBV23-1 is an ORF, with its function uncertain. The receptor was derived from a woman aged 30 to 39 in good health and CMV-seronegative. Sample: PBMCs. The CDR3 loop is CASSTSGSCYNEQFF. The CDR3 bases are TGCGCCAGCAGTACTAGCGGGAGTTGTTACAATGAGCAGTTCTTC.